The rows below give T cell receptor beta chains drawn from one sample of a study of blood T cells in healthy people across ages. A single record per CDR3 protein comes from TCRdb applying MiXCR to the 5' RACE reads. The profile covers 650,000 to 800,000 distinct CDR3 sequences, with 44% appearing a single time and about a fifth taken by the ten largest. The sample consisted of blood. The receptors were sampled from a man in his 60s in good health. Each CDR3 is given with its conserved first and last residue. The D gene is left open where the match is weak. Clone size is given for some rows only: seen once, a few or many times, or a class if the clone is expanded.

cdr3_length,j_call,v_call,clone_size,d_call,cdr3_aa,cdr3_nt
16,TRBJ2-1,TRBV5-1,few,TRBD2,CASSTSPSGGLNEQFF,TGCGCCAGCAGCACCAGCCCTAGCGGGGGCCTTAATGAGCAGTTCTTC
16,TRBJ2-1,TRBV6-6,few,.,CASSSSSSGFFNEQFF,TGTGCCAGCAGCTCCTCGTCGTCAGGGTTTTTCAATGAGCAGTTCTTC
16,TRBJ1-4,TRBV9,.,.,CASSVGSGRANEKLFF,TGTGCCAGCAGCGTCGGGTCCGGCAGAGCGAATGAAAAACTGTTTTTT
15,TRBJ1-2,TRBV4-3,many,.,CASSQDGGNAYGYTF,TGCGCCAGCAGCCAAGATGGGGGGAACGCCTATGGCTACACCTTC
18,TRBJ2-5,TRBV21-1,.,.,CASSLLRRGAPMVETQYF,TGTGCCAGCAGCCTCCTACGGCGGGGGGCGCCTATGGTGGAGACCCAGTACTTC
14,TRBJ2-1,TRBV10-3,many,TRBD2,CASTSDSSYNEQFF,TGTGCCAGTACTAGCGACAGCTCCTACAATGAGCAGTTCTTC
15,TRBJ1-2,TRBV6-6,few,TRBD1,CASSPGQGVYYGYTF,TGTGCCAGCAGCCCGGGACAGGGGGTCTACTATGGCTACACCTTC
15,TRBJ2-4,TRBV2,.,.,CASSEAVSLKNIQYF,TGTGCCAGCAGTGAAGCAGTGTCCCTCAAAAACATTCAGTACTTC
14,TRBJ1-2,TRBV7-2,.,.,CANSPTEGVYGYTF,TGTGCCAACAGCCCCACGGAGGGGGTTTATGGCTACACCTTC
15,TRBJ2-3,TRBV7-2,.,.,CASSAQTGITDTQYF,TGTGCCAGCAGCGCCCAGACCGGGATCACAGATACGCAGTATTTT
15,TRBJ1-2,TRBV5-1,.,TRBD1,CASGSGTGGSYGYTF,TGCGCCAGCGGCTCGGGGACAGGGGGATCCTATGGCTACACCTTC
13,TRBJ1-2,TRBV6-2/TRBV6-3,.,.,CASSYAGDKDYTF,TGTGCCAGCAGTTACGCAGGAGATAAGGACTACACCTTC
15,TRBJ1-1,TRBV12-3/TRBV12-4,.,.,CASSSPETVNTEAFF,TGTGCCAGCAGTTCTCCAGAAACGGTGAACACTGAAGCTTTCTTT
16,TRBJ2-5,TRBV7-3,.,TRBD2,CASSLTGPGGQETQYF,TGTGCCAGCAGCTTAACGGGCCCGGGGGGGCAAGAGACCCAGTACTTC
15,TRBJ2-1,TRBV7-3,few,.,CASSNRGAEHDEQFF,TGTGCCAGCAGCAATCGGGGGGCAGAACACGATGAGCAGTTCTTC
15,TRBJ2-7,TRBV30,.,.,CAWRGPGSGRYEQYF,TGTGCCTGGAGGGGACCGGGATCCGGACGCTACGAGCAGTACTTC
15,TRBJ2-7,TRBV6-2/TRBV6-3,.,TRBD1,CASSNKVQGAYEQYF,TGTGCCAGCAGTAACAAGGTACAGGGGGCCTACGAGCAGTACTTC
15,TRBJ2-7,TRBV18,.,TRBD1,CASSPGTGALGEQYF,TGTGCCAGCTCACCTGGGACAGGGGCCCTCGGCGAGCAGTACTTC
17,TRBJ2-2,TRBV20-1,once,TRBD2,CSARESGTSAYTGELFF,TGCAGTGCTAGGGAATCCGGGACTAGCGCCTACACCGGGGAGCTGTTTTTT
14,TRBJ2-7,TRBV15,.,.,CAIQGARAYNEQYF,TGTGCCATCCAAGGGGCTAGGGCCTACAATGAGCAGTACTTC
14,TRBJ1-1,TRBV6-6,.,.,CASSPWAGNTEAFF,TGTGCCAGCAGCCCCTGGGCAGGGAACACTGAAGCTTTCTTT
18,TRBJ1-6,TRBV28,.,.,CASSLSVGLGSYNSPLHF,TGTGCCAGCAGCCTTTCCGTCGGGCTGGGCTCCTATAATTCACCCCTCCACTTT
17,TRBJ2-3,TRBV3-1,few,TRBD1,CASSQDPVGGPTDTQYF,TGTGCCAGCAGCCAAGACCCGGTAGGGGGCCCGACAGATACGCAGTATTTT
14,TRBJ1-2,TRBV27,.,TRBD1,CASRHRQGAGGYTF,TGTGCCAGCCGCCATAGACAGGGGGCAGGGGGCTACACCTTC
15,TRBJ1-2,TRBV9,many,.,CASSVVADGDDGYTF,TGTGCCAGCAGCGTAGTTGCGGACGGGGACGATGGCTACACCTTC
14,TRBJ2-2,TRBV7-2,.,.,CASSLQGYTGELFF,TGTGCCAGCAGCCTCCAGGGTTACACCGGGGAGCTGTTTTTT
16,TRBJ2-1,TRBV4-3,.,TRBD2,CASSQLGTNLRNEQFF,TGCGCCAGCAGCCAGCTAGGGACTAACCTTCGGAATGAGCAGTTCTTC
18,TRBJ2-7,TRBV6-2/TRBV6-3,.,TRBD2,CASSSPYHHQRGAYEQYF,TGTGCCAGCAGTTCCCCCTACCATCATCAGCGGGGGGCCTACGAGCAGTACTTC
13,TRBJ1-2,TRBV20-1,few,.,CSARDPTNYGYTF,TGCAGTGCTAGAGATCCTACCAACTATGGCTACACCTTC
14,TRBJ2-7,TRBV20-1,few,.,CSASSGTTMYEQYF,TGCAGTGCTAGTTCTGGGACAACGATGTACGAGCAGTACTTC
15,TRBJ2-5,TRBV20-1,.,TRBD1,CSARDGDRDEETQYF,TGCAGTGCTAGAGATGGGGACAGAGATGAAGAGACCCAGTACTTC
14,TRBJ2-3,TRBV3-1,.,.,CVSSPGTLTDTQYF,TGTGTCAGCAGCCCGGGGACTCTAACAGATACGCAGTATTTT
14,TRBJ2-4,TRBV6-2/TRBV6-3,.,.,CASSLRPPGREQYF,TGTGCCAGCAGTTTGAGGCCTCCCGGCAGGGAGCAGTACTTC